These 18 T cell receptor beta chains originate from one sample sequenced in a study of T cell clonality in common variable immunodeficiency (dated by TCRdb to the mid-2010s). The library was generated by the immunoSEQ multiplex PCR assay. TCRdb holds this immuneACCESS table with in-frame rearrangements only. Some clones are missing; in checked studies, unresolved V genes explain under half, and the rest has no known cause. There are about 37,000 clones in this sample, and none of them is a singleton. Roughly 3% of the sample rests with the top ten. The source material was peripheral blood mononuclear cells. The receptors come from a person aged 18 to 75 in good health.

The sample holds many counts of this clone. The read is 3 residues too short to cover the CDR3 end, so that end is filled in from the germline J gene. The chain has TRBV7-6 and TRBJ1-1; no firm D call. The CDR3 is made up of 15 amino acids. Trimming left V 1 base short and J 1 base short, with 10 bases between. Per germline, CDR1 SGHVS and CDR2 FNYEAQ. The DNA read from the CDR3 is TGTGCCAGCAGCTTAGGGCGGGATCGGAACACTGAA. It yields the protein CASSLGRDRNTE. The CDR3 in full is CASSLGRDRNTEAFF.

This clone was counted many times. Read data end 3 residues before the CDR3 end; the end is taken from the germline J gene. The chain combines TRBV20-1 with TRBJ2-3; 8 bases agree with TRBD2. Looked up from germline, CDR1 is DFQATT and CDR2 is SNEGSKA (reference sequence). The CDR3 length is 14 residues. The junction had 11 bases not matched to a gene; V was cut back by 5 bases and J by 7 bases. Incomplete CDR3 DNA: TGCAGTGCTGCAACCAGCGGGAGTGTATATACG. It specifies CSAATSGSVYT. The entire CDR3 protein reads CSAATSGSVYTQYF.

In its sample, this clone was seen many times. The observed sequence ends 3 residues before the CDR3 terminus, with the missing tail filled in from the germline J gene. The chain is built from TRBV6-4 and TRBJ2-3; 9 bases map to TRBD2. CDR1 and CDR2 (germline): MRHNA, SNTAGT. Trimming removed 4 bases from V and 2 bases from J; junction bases left unmatched: 13. The CDR3 extends over 18 amino acids. The sequenced part of the CDR3 DNA is TGTGCCAGCAGTGCCTCCCTCGGGACTAGCAGTTACACAGATACG. This gives the protein CASSASLGTSSYTDT. The full CDR3 protein is CASSASLGTSSYTDTQYF.

Many counts were recorded for this clone. The sequenced CDR3 bases are TGTGCCAGCAGTTTACCCCGGACAGATCCACGAATGCGC. Its protein product is CASSLPRTDPRMR. The entire CDR3 is CASSLPRTDPRMRYTF. The chain recombines TRBV28 with TRBJ1-2; possibly TRBD1 for D (6 bases). The read finishes 3 residues shy of the CDR3 end, and the germline J gene is used to complete it. The CDR3 is 16 residues long. Germline V gives CDR1 MDHEN, CDR2 SYDVKM.

This clone occurred many times. The read is 3 residues too short to cover the CDR3 end, so that end is filled in from the germline J gene. V and J are TRBV20-1 and TRBJ2-7; D perhaps matches TRBD2 (5 bases). V was trimmed by 5 bases and J by 2 bases, leaving 22 bases between them. In germline, CDR1 is DFQATT, CDR2 SNEGSKA (reference sequence). This CDR3 region has 16 residues. The covered CDR3 bases are TGCAGTGCTCGAATACCAGGAGGCCGGCCCCCCTACGAG. Encoded protein: CSARIPGGRPPYE. The CDR3, in full, reads CSARIPGGRPPYEQYF.

The sample holds many counts of this clone. The read ends 3 residues before the CDR3 terminus; that terminus is restored from the germline J gene. The gene calls are TRBV2 and TRBJ1-2; D unclear. The CDR3 has 15 amino acids. The germline CDR1 and CDR2 sequences are SNHLY and FYNNEI. The CDR3 reads CASSALALSTDTYTF. The DNA read from the CDR3 is TGTGCCAGCAGTGCTCTAGCGCTAAGCACAGATACC.

There are many counts of this clone. The sequenced fragment ends 3 residues before the CDR3 boundary, so the rest is inferred from the germline J gene. J is TRBJ2-7 and V is TRBV20-1, with 10 bases lining up with TRBD2. Trimming at V came to 1 base and at J to 2 bases, leaving 14 bases not matched to a gene. This CDR3 is 18 amino acids long. Per the germline V gene, CDR1 is DFQATT and CDR2 is SNEGSKA (reference sequence). The CDR3 region is CSARVRGLARSPTYEQYF. The DNA read from the CDR3 is TGCAGTGCTAGAGTTCGGGGACTAGCGAGATCGCCTACCTACGAG.

This clone was counted at least ten times. Read data end 3 residues before the CDR3 end; the end is taken from the germline J gene. The V and J genes are TRBV5-6 and TRBJ2-3; D remains ambiguous. Trimming pared 1 base from V and 3 bases from J, leaving 3 bases between. The germline gives CDR1 SGHDT, CDR2 YYEEEE. The CDR3 totals 12 residues. The sequenced CDR3 bases are TGTGCCAGCAGCTTGCCGACAGATACG. Amino acid sequence: CASSLPTDT. The whole CDR3 protein is CASSLPTDTQYF.

This clone was detected many times. From the germline J gene comes the end of the CDR3, since the read stops 3 residues before it. The chain combines TRBV19 with TRBJ1-2; D call uncertain. Germline CDR1 reads LNHDA; CDR2 reads SQIVND (reference sequence). V was pared by 3 bases and J by 4 bases, with 15 bases between. This CDR3 has 15 amino acids. The part of the CDR3 DNA that was read is TGTGCCAGTAGTATCTCAGAGGGCGCCGGCTATGGC. It is translated as CASSISEGAGYG. The full CDR3 reads CASSISEGAGYGYTF.

The sample holds many counts of this clone. The CDR3 is cut off 3 residues early in the read; its end comes from the germline J gene. This chain uses TRBV5-1 with TRBJ1-1; 8 nucleotides match TRBD1. Germline V lookup: CDR1 SGHRS, CDR2 YFSETQ. The length of the CDR3 is 14 residues. Trimming removed 3 bases from V and 4 bases from J; junction bases left unmatched: 5. This CDR3 is CASSSTGETTEAFF. CDR3 bases read: TGCGCCAGCAGCTCGACAGGGGAGACCACTGAA.

This clone showed up just a few times. The read halts 3 residues ahead of the CDR3 end, with the missing end drawn from the germline J gene. This chain links TRBV25-1 with TRBJ2-1; 7 bases match TRBD2. Unmatched junction bases numbered 2, after V lost 6 bases and J lost 3 bases. Germline V gene data show CDR1 as MGHDK and CDR2 as SYGVNS. This CDR3 is 13 amino acids long. The CDR3 sequence: CASRGTIYNEQFF. The covered CDR3 bases are TGTGCCAGCAGAGGGACTATCTACAATGAG.

This clone came up many times. The read ends 3 residues early relative to the CDR3; the germline J gene fills the gap. The chain has TRBV7-8 and TRBJ1-1; unclear D gene. Germline values: CDR1 SGHVS, CDR2 FQNEAQ. The CDR3 is 16 residues long. Trimming cost V 1 base and J 5 bases, with 17 bases left between them. Incomplete CDR3 DNA: TGTGCCAGCAGCTTAGTGTCAGGTACCTCGAGGACTGAA. Its translation: CASSLVSGTSRTE. The CDR3 as a whole reads CASSLVSGTSRTEAFF.

In this sample, this clone turned up many times. CDR3 residues: CAWMRVKGYTF. The part of the CDR3 DNA that was read is TGTGCCTGGATGAGGGTCAAAGGC. The rearrangement links TRBV30 to TRBJ1-2, with D hard to call. Read sequence stops 3 residues before the CDR3 end, and the germline J gene provides the missing end. CDR1 is GTSNPN and CDR2 is SVGIG in the germline V gene (reference sequence). This CDR3 has 11 residues.

This clone was seen at least ten times. The read terminates 3 residues ahead of where the CDR3 ends, so the germline J gene completes it. The rearrangement uses TRBV5-1 and TRBJ1-1; tentative D call: TRBD1 (5 bases). Trimming took off 2 bases at V and 3 bases at J, with 8 bases between the two ends. CDR3 size: 13 residues. Germline V gene sequence: CDR1 SGHRS, CDR2 YFSETQ. The sequenced CDR3 bases are TGCGCCAGCAGCTTTCGACAGTACACTGAA. Encoded protein: CASSFRQYTE. The full-length CDR3 reads as CASSFRQYTEAFF.

Note on this clone: The CDR3 extends 3 residues past the end of the read, so its final part is completed from the germline J gene. V usage is TRBV2 and J usage is TRBJ1-6; D not resolved. The V end lost 1 base, the J end lost 9 bases, and 10 bases lay between the germline ends. CDR1 is SNHLY, CDR2 FYNNEI, per germline. The CDR3 is 14 amino acids. CDR3 region: CASSEVAQSSPLHF. Incomplete CDR3 DNA: TGTGCCAGCAGTGAAGTCGCACAGAGTTCACCC.

This clone appeared many times. The sequence runs out 3 residues before the end of the CDR3; the remainder is reconstructed from the germline J gene. V is TRBV19 and J is TRBJ2-3; 7 nucleotides agree with TRBD2. This CDR3 has 15 residues. The germline V gene has CDR1 LNHDA and CDR2 SQIVND (reference sequence). The V and J ends lost 3 bases and 5 bases, in that order; junction bases with no gene match: 8. The DNA read from the CDR3 is TGTGCCAGTAGTATTAGGGGCGGGGGAAAAGATACG. Its protein product is CASSIRGGGKDT. The whole CDR3 region reads CASSIRGGGKDTQYF.

The sample holds many counts of this clone. The read halts 3 residues ahead of the CDR3 end, with the missing end drawn from the germline J gene. This rearrangement joins TRBV4-2 to TRBJ1-5; tentative D call: TRBD1 (6 bases). From germline, CDR1 is LGHNA and CDR2 YNFKEQ. This CDR3 region has 14 residues. V was pared by 3 bases and J by 4 bases, with 10 bases between. This chain's CDR3 is CASSHGTLNQPQHF. Incomplete CDR3 DNA: TGTGCCAGCAGCCATGGGACATTGAATCAGCCC.

At least ten counts were recorded for this clone. The CDR3 end is not reached by the read, which stops 3 residues before it; the germline J gene fills it in. V usage is TRBV20-1 and J usage is TRBJ1-3; perhaps TRBD1 as D (6 bases). This CDR3 contains 13 residues. V was cut by 6 bases and J by 3 bases, with 12 bases left in between. Germline V gene sequence: CDR1 DFQATT, CDR2 SNEGSKA (reference sequence). The CDR3 sequence: CSAYRDNGNTIYF. Incomplete CDR3 DNA: TGCAGTGCGTACCGGGACAATGGAAACACC.